This T cell receptor beta chain was recovered during a study of blood T cell repertoires in COVID-19. Using immunoSEQ multiplex PCR, the repertoire was profiled, and TCRdb retains in-frame clones only, with some absent. The sample gives 200,000 to 250,000 clones, around 82% of which show up once; roughly 4.9% is in the top ten. Sequenced sample: peripheral blood. The receptor comes from an elderly woman with active or convalescent COVID-19.

Here the CDR3 reads CASTRSGAVGTEAFF. In DNA form, the CDR3 reads TGTGCCAGCACAAGGTCAGGGGCGGTGGGCACTGAAGCTTTCTTT. This chain connects TRBV6-5 to TRBJ1-1, with D tentatively TRBD1 (6 bases). From germline, CDR1 is MNHEY and CDR2 SVGAGI. Trimming removed 7 bases from V and 4 bases from J, with 19 bases in between. The CDR3 loop spans 15 amino acids.